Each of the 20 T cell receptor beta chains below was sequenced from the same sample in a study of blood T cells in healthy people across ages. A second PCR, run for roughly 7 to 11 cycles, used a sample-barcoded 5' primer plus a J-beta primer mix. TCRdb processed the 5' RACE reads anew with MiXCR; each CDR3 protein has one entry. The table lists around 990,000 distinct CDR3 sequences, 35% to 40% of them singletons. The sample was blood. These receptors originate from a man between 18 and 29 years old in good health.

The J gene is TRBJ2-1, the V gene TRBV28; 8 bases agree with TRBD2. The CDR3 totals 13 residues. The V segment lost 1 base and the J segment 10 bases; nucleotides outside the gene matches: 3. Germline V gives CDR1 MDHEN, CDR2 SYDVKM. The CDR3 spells CASSLYLAGEQFF. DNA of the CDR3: TGTGCCAGCAGTTTATACTTAGCGGGGGAGCAGTTCTTC.

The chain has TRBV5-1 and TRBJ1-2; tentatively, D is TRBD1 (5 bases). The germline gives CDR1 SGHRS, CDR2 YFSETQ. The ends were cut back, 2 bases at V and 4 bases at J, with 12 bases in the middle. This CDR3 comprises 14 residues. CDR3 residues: CASSLTQDPYGYTF. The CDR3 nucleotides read TGCGCCAGCAGCTTAACACAGGACCCCTATGGCTACACCTTC. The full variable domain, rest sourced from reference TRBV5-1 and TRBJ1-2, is KAGVTQTPRYLIKTRGQQVTLSCSPISGHRSVSWYQQTPGQGLQFLFEYFSETQRNKGNFPGRFSGRQFSNSRSEMNVSTLELGDSALYLCASSLTQDPYGYTFGSGTRLTVV.

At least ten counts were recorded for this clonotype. This CDR3 reads CASTEQGDNSPLHF. In nucleotides, the CDR3 is TGTGCCAGTACTGAACAGGGGGACAATTCACCCCTCCACTTT. The chain links TRBV6-2 or TRBV6-3 to TRBJ1-6, with 8 positions matching TRBD1. Losses at the gene ends were 9 bases for V and 7 bases for J; bases not matched to a gene: 8. There are 14 residues in the CDR3. CDR1 MNHEY and CDR2 SVGEGT come from the germline V gene.

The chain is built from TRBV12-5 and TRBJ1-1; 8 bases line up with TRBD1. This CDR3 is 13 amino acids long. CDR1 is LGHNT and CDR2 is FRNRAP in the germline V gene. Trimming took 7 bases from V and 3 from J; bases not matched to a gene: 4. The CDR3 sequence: CASVLTGDTEAFF. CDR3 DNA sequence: TGTGCTAGTGTTCTGACAGGGGACACTGAAGCTTTCTTT.

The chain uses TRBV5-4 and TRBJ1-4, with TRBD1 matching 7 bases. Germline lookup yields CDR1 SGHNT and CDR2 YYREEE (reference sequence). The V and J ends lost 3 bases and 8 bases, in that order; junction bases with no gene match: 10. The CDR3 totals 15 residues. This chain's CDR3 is CASSSRQGAYEKLFF. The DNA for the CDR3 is TGTGCCAGCAGCTCCCGACAGGGCGCGTACGAAAAACTGTTTTTT.

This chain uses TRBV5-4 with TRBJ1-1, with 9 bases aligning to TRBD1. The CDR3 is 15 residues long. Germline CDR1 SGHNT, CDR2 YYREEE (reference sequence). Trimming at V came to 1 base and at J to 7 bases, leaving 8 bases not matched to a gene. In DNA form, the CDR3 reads TGTGCCAGCAGCTTGTTTGGTGAGGACAGGGGTGAAGCTTTCTTT. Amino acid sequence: CASSLFGEDRGEAFF.

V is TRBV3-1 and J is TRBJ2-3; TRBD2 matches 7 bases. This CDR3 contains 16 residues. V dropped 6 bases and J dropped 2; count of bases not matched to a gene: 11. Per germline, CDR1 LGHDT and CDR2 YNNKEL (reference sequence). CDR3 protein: CASSGPGLLDTDTQYF. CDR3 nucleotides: TGTGCCAGCAGTGGACCGGGACTACTAGACACAGATACGCAGTATTTT.

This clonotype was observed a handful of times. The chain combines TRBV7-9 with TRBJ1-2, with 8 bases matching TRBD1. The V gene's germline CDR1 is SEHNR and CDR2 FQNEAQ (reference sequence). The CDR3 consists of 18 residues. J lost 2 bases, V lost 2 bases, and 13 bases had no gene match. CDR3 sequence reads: CASSLSAGGLITNYGYTF. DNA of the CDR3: TGTGCCAGCAGCTTATCGGCAGGGGGCCTGATAACGAACTATGGCTACACCTTC. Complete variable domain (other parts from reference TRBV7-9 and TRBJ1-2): DTGVSQNPRHKITKRGQNVTFRCDPISEHNRLYWYRQTLGQGPEFLTYFQNEAQLEKSRLLSDRFSAERPKGSFSTLEIQRTEQGDSAMYLCASSLSAGGLITNYGYTFGSGTRLTVV.

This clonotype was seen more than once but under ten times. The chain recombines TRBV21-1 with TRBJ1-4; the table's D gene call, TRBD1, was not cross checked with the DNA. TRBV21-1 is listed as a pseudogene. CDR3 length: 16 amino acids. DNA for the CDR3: TGTGCCAGCAGGCGCAGGGTGAGGGTGACTAATGAAAAACTGTTTTTT. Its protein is CASRRRVRVTNEKLFF.

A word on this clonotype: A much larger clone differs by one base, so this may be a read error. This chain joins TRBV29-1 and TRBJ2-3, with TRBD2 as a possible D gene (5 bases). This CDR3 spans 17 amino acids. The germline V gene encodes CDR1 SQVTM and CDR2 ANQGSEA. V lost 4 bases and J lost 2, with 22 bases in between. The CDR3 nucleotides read TGCAGCGTTGGGAGGTTAGAGTTTGCGACCCCCACAGATACGCAGTATTTT. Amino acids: CSVGRLEFATPTDTQYF.

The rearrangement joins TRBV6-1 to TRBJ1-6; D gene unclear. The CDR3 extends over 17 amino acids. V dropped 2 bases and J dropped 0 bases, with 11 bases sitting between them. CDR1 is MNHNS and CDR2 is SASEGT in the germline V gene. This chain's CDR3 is CASSEPGRSSYNSPLHF. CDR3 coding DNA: TGTGCCAGCAGTGAACCCGGGAGGAGCTCCTATAATTCACCCCTCCACTTT.

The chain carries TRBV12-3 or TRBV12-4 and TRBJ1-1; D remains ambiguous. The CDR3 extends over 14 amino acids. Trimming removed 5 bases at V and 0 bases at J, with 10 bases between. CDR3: CASSVNGVNTEAFF. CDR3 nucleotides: TGTGCCAGCAGTGTTAACGGGGTGAACACTGAAGCTTTCTTT.

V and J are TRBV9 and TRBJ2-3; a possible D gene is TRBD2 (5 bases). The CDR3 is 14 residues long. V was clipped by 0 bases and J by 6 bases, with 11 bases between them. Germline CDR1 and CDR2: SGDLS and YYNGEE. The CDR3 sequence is CASSVAASKDTQYF. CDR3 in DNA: TGTGCCAGCAGCGTAGCAGCTAGCAAGGATACGCAGTATTTT.

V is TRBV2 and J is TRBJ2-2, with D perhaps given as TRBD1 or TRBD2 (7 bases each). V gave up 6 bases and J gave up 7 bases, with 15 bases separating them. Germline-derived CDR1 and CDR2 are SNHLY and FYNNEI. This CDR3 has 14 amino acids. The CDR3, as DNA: TGTGCCAGCAGGGGAGGGGGCAAGGTCGGGGAGCTGTTTTTT. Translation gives CASRGGGKVGELFF.

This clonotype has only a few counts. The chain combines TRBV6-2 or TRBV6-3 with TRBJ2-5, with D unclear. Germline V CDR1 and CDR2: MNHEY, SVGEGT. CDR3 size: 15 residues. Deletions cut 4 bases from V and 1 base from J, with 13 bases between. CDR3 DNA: TGTGCCAGCAGTTCGGGTTCCTTCACCCAAGAGACCCAGTACTTC. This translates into CASSSGSFTQETQYF.

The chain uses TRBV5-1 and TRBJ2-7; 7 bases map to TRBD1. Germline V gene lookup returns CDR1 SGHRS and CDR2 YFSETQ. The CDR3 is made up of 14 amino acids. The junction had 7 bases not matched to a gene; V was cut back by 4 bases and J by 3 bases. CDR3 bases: TGCGCCAGCAGCCCCGAGACAGGGTTCTACGAGCAGTACTTC. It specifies CASSPETGFYEQYF.

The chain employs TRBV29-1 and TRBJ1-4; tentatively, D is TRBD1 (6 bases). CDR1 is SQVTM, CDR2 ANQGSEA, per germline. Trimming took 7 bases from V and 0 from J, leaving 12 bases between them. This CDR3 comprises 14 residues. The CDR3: CSAWGQATNEKLFF. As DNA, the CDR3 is TGCAGCGCTTGGGGGCAGGCAACTAATGAAAAACTGTTTTTT.

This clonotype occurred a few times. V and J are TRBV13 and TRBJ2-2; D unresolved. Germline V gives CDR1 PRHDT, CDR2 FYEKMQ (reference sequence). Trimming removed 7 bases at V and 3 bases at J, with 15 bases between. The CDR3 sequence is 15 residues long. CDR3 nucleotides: TGTGCCAGCACCCTCTTCCGGGCGGACACCGGGGAGCTGTTTTTT. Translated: CASTLFRADTGELFF.

The chain's CDR3 is CASSRQANTGELFF. Written as DNA, the CDR3 is TGTGCCAGCAGCCGACAGGCGAACACCGGGGAGCTGTTTTTT. The chain couples TRBV7-3 to TRBJ2-2; possible D gene TRBD1, 6 bases. The CDR3 sequence is 14 residues long. CDR1 and CDR2 (germline): SGHTA, FQGTGA. Trimming cost V 5 bases and J 0 bases, with 7 bases left between them. The full variable domain, with the rest looked up from reference TRBV7-3 and TRBJ2-2, is GAGVSQTPSNKVTEKGKYVELRCDPISGHTALYWYRQSLGQGPEFLIYFQGTGAADDSGLPNDRFFAVRPEGSVSTLKIQRTERGDSAVYLCASSRQANTGELFFGEGSRLTVL.

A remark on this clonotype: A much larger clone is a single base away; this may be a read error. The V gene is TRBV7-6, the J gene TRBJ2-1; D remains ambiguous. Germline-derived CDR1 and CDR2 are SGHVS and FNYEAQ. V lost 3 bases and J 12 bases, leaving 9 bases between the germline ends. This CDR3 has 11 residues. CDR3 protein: CASSFSFVQFF. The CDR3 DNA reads TGTGCCAGCAGCTTTAGCTTTGTGCAGTTCTTC. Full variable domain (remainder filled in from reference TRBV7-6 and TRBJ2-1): GAGVSQSPRYKVTKRGQDVALRCDPISGHVSLYWYRQALGQGPEFLTYFNYEAQQDKSGLPNDRFSAERPEGSISTLTIQRTEQRDSAMYRCASSFSFVQFFGPGTRLTVL.